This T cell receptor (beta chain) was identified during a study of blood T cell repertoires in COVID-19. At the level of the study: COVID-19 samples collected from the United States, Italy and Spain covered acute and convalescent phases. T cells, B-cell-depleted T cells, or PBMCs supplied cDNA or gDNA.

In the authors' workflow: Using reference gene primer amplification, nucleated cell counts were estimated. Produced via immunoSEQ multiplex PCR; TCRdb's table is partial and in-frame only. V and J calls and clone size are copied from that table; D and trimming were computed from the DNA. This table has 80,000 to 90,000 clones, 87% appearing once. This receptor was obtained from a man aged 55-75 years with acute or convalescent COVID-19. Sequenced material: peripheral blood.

For the CDR3, the DNA is TGTGCCAGCAGCCAAACGACAGTGGATGGCTACACCTTC. Translating gives CASSQTTVDGYTF. The V gene is TRBV3-1 (or the pseudogene TRBV3-2), the J gene TRBJ1-2, with D perhaps TRBD1 (5 bases). Germline CDR1 reads LGHDT; CDR2 reads YNNKEL (reference sequence). V lost 2 bases and J 6 bases, leaving 10 bases between the germline ends. The CDR3 is 13 amino acids.